The present entry profiles one T cell receptor (beta chain) with its context. As yet, its antigen is unknown. The data derive from a study of blood T cells in healthy people across ages. Whole-study findings and limits: Researchers said unsorted PBMCs prevented a conclusive naive versus antigen-experienced comparison.

J gave up 8 bases and V 1 base, and 7 bases lay outside the gene matches. The germline V gene has CDR1 SGHRS and CDR2 YFSETQ. The CDR3 totals 15 residues. Using a J-beta primer mix together with a sample-barcoded 5' primer, a second PCR was run for roughly 6 to 11 cycles. Using its own MiXCR run on the 5' RACE reads, TCRdb lists one record per CDR3 protein. The sample has about 800,000 distinct CDR3 sequences; approximately 25% are singletons. The sample was also reused in another study, on T cells of mothers and their children.

Input material: blood. This receptor was obtained from a boy younger than 18 in good health. The chain recombines TRBV5-1 with TRBJ2-3; 10 bases line up with TRBD2. The CDR3 region has the DNA TGCGCCAGCAGCTTGCAAGCTAGCGGGAGAGGTACGCAGTATTTT. Residues: CASSLQASGRGTQYF.